The 9 T cell receptor beta chains below were found in one sample sequenced in a study of blood T cell repertoires in COVID-19. Libraries were prepared by immunoSEQ multiplex PCR; TCRdb keeps only in-frame clonotypes and omits some of them. The sample lists roughly 150,000 clones, roughly four fifths occurring once. The sequenced sample consisted of peripheral blood. These receptors were collected from a man aged 70 or older with active or convalescent COVID-19.

The V and J genes are TRBV30 and TRBJ1-2; D ambiguous. This CDR3 is built from 12 residues. Germline V gene sequence: CDR1 GTSNPN, CDR2 SVGIG (reference sequence). V was trimmed by 8 bases and J by 2 bases, leaving 12 bases between them. CDR3 residues: CARGTGNYGYTF. The DNA of the CDR3 is TGTGCCCGAGGAACGGGGAACTATGGCTACACCTTC.

This clone was counted ten times or more. This chain joins TRBV3-1 (or the pseudogene TRBV3-2) and TRBJ2-2; D uncertain. The CDR3 loop spans 15 amino acids. Trimming removed 4 bases at V and 5 bases at J, with 14 bases between. From germline, CDR1 is LGHDT and CDR2 YNNKEL (reference sequence). This CDR3 is CASSPITEITGELFF. In DNA form, the CDR3 reads TGTGCCAGCAGCCCTATAACTGAGATTACCGGGGAGCTGTTTTTT.

The chain joins TRBV5-1 to TRBJ2-5; 12 nucleotides agree with TRBD2. CDR1 and CDR2 from the germline V gene are SGHRS and YFSETQ. Trimming took 9 bases from V and 5 from J; bases not matched to a gene: 14. The CDR3 contains 16 residues. The CDR3 here is CATAPGLAGLGETQYF. CDR3 DNA: TGCGCCACCGCCCCAGGACTAGCGGGACTGGGGGAGACCCAGTACTTC.

The CDR3 here is CASSGWGRASYGYTF. The CDR3, as DNA: TGTGCCAGCAGCGGGTGGGGCAGGGCGAGCTATGGCTACACCTTC. The chain employs TRBV5-6 and TRBJ1-2, with D possibly being TRBD1 (5 bases). V was pared by 4 bases and J by 4 bases, with 17 bases between. There are 15 residues in the CDR3. Germline-derived CDR1 and CDR2 are SGHDT and YYEEEE.

The chain has TRBV10-2 and TRBJ1-1; the match to TRBD1 covers 7 bases. Germline V gene data show CDR1 as WSHSY and CDR2 as SAAADI. With 7 bases clipped from V and 7 bases from J, the junction kept 6 bases outside the gene matches. CDR3 length: 12 residues. CDR3 in amino acids: CASNLQGSEAFF. The CDR3, as DNA: TGCGCCAGCAACTTACAGGGGAGTGAAGCTTTCTTT.

This chain uses TRBV10-3 with TRBJ2-1; 14 bases line up with TRBD2. After removal of 6 bases from V and 6 bases from J, the junction contained 4 bases not matched to a gene. The CDR3 is 15 residues long. Germline V gene sequence: CDR1 ENHRY, CDR2 SYGVKD. This CDR3 is CAIRGLAGVSNEQFF. CDR3 in DNA: TGTGCCATCAGGGGACTAGCGGGAGTATCCAATGAGCAGTTCTTC.

This chain uses TRBV19 with TRBJ1-1, with 8 bases matching TRBD1. Unmatched junction bases numbered 16, after V lost 5 bases and J lost 5 bases. Germline CDR1 reads LNHDA; CDR2 reads SQIVND (reference sequence). The CDR3 is 17 residues long. CDR3 bases: TGTGCCAGTAGTCCCTCAGGGGGCGGTCGTATTTTGACTGAAGCTTTCTTT. Its translation: CASSPSGGGRILTEAFF.

This chain uses TRBV5-4 with TRBJ1-1, with a possible D match to TRBD1 (5 bases). CDR1 SGHNT and CDR2 YYREEE come from the germline V gene (reference sequence). The CDR3 totals 15 residues. Trimming took off 2 bases at V and 0 bases at J, with 11 bases between the two ends. The CDR3 is CASSFQGRMNTEAFF. CDR3 DNA: TGTGCCAGCAGCTTTCAGGGAAGAATGAACACTGAAGCTTTCTTT.

This clone was counted only a few times. The chain is built from TRBV11-2 and TRBJ1-1; D remains ambiguous. The germline CDR1 and CDR2 sequences are SGHAT and FQNNGV. This CDR3 has 14 amino acids. V lost 1 base, J lost 1 base, and 7 bases lay in between. The chain's CDR3 is CASSLAPQNTEAFF. For the CDR3, the DNA is TGTGCCAGCAGCTTAGCCCCACAGAACACTGAAGCTTTCTTT.